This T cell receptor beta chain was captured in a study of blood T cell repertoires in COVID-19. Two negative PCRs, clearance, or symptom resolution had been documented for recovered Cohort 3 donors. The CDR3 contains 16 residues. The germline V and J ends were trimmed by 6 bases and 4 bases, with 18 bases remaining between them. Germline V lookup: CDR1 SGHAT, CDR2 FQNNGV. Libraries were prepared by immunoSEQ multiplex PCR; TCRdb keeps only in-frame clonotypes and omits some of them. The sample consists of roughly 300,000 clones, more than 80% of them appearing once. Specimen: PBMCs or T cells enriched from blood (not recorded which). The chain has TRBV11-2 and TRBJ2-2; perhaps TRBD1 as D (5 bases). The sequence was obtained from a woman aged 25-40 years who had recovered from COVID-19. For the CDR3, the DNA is TGTGCCAGCAGTCAAGGTCGGGCTAGGGGCACCGGGGAGCTGTTTTTT. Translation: CASSQGRARGTGELFF.